This T cell receptor (beta chain) is from a study of cytomegalovirus exposure and HLA in healthy donors. The germline CDR1 and CDR2 sequences are SGHRS and YFSETQ. The CDR3 loop spans 14 amino acids. The J segment lost 7 bases and the V segment lost 0 bases, leaving 4 bases of the junction unmatched. Donors were nominally healthy when sampled, though unrecorded immune exposures were likely. It was with 60 Vbeta and 13 Jbeta primers that the PCR ran. Libraries were prepared by immunoSEQ multiplex PCR; TCRdb keeps only in-frame clonotypes and omits some of them. The sample holds about 130,000 clones, approximately 72% seen once.

Sample: PBMCs. The origin of this receptor is a human donor in good health. The chain uses TRBV5-1 and TRBJ1-2; TRBD1 matches at 9 bases. The CDR3: CASSLALDRGGYTF. The CDR3 bases are TGCGCCAGCAGCTTGGCCCTGGACAGGGGTGGCTACACCTTC.